This T cell receptor (beta chain) was sequenced during a study of cytomegalovirus exposure and HLA in healthy donors. Amplification used 60 Vbeta primers and 13 Jbeta primers. Original processing notes: Later work found tens of millions of unique TCR beta chains, with approximately 12 million shared. Some clones are missing from TCRdb's copy, which holds only in-frame ones; the method was immunoSEQ multiplex PCR. V, J and clone size derive from that table, while D and trimming were established from the DNA sequence. The sample lists 95,000 to 150,000 clones; over 70% were seen once. This clone has just a few counts. Its antigen is unknown. General study points: As a later analysis revealed, most CMV-associated TCR beta chains appeared HLA-restricted. Sequences of the TCR beta chain were said to predict the HLA-A and HLA-B alleles of most subjects accurately.

Healthy bone marrow donors made up the donors. Germline V gives CDR1 SGHTA, CDR2 FQGNSA. The CDR3 spans 15 residues. Trimming shortened V by 6 bases and J by 5 bases, and 19 bases separated the two germline ends. The rearrangement links TRBV7-2 to TRBJ1-2, with a possible D match to TRBD1 (6 bases). This clonotype was sampled from a man aged 18 to 30 in good health and CMV-seropositive. The sample taken for sequencing was PBMCs. CDR3 residues: CASSRSWSGEYGYTF. DNA for the CDR3: TGTGCCAGCAGTCGCAGTTGGTCAGGGGAATATGGCTACACCTTC.